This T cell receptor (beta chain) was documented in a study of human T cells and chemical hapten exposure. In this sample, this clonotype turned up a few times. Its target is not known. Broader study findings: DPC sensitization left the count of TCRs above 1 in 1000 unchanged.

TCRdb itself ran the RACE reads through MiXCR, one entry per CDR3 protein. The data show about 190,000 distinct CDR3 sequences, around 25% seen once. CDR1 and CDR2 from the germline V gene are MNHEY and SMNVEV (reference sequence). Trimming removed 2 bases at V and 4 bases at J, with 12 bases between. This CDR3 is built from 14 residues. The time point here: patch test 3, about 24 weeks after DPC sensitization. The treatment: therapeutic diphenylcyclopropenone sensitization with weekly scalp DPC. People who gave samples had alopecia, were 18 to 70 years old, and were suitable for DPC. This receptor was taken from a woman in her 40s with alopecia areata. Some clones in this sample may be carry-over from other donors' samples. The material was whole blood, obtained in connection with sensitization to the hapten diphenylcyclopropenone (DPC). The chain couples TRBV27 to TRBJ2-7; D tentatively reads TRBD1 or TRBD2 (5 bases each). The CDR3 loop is CASSLASGGYEQYF. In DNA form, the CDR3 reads TGTGCCAGCAGTTTAGCTAGTGGGGGATACGAGCAGTACTTC.